These T cell receptor beta chains were read from a single sample in a study of shared clonotypes between healthy human individuals. Profiling relied on immunoSEQ multiplex PCR, and the TCRdb table lists in-frame clones only, not all of them. The profile shows around 2.3 million clones, approximately 96% of them singletons. Sequencing used naive CD4+ T cells sorted from blood. Source of these receptors: a man between 18 and 35 years old in good health. CDR3s include the opening cysteine and the closing phenylalanine or tryptophan. Fields, in order: CDR3 length, V gene, D gene, J gene, clone size, CDR3 DNA, CDR3 protein. The D gene is left open where the match is weak. Only part of the rows carry a size: once, few, many, or a class if the clone is expanded.

15,TRBV7-9,NA,TRBJ2-1,NA,TGTGCCAGCAGCTTGCAAGCGGCAATATACAATGAGCAGTTCTTC,CASSLQAAIYNEQFF
15,TRBV4-3,TRBD2,TRBJ2-1,NA,TGCGCCAGCAGCCAGGGGACTAGCGGGAGCCATGAGCAGTTCTTC,CASSQGTSGSHEQFF
18,TRBV9,NA,TRBJ2-1,NA,TGTGCCAGCAGCGTAGGTCTCGCTCACCGTAGCTCCTACAATGAGCAGTTCTTC,CASSVGLAHRSSYNEQFF
14,TRBV28,NA,TRBJ1-5,NA,TGTGCCAGCAGTTTAACGGCGGGGCACCAGCCCCAGCATTTT,CASSLTAGHQPQHF
15,TRBV10-3,NA,TRBJ2-3,NA,TGTGCCATCACCCAGACAGGTCATAGCACAGATACGCAGTATTTT,CAITQTGHSTDTQYF
14,TRBV10-3,TRBD1,TRBJ1-1,NA,TGTGCCATCAGTGACGGACAGGGTAACACTGAAGCTTTCTTT,CAISDGQGNTEAFF
13,TRBV19,TRBD1,TRBJ2-7,NA,TGTGCCAGTAGGGGACAGGTTGGCTACGAGCAGTACTTC,CASRGQVGYEQYF
16,TRBV29-1,NA,TRBJ1-1,NA,TGCAGCGTTGTCTCCACCAGGGCCAAAATGAACACTGAAGCTTTCTTT,CSVVSTRAKMNTEAFF
13,TRBV18,NA,TRBJ2-7,NA,TGTGCCAGCTCAAGAGCCAGCTCCTACGAGCAGTACTTC,CASSRASSYEQYF
15,TRBV11-2,NA,TRBJ2-7,NA,TGTGCCAGCAGCTCACTCGGGCAGACCGCCTACGAGCAGTACTTC,CASSSLGQTAYEQYF
14,TRBV6-1,NA,TRBJ1-5,NA,TGTGCCAGCATAGACGCGTCTATAGGTCAGCCCCAGCATTTT,CASIDASIGQPQHF
11,TRBV28,NA,TRBJ1-4,NA,TGTGCCAGCGGTCAGAATGAAAAACTGTTTTTT,CASGQNEKLFF
15,TRBV29-1,NA,TRBJ2-3,NA,TGCAGCGTTGGGAACCCAGGGTCCGTGACAGATACGCAGTATTTT,CSVGNPGSVTDTQYF
15,TRBV5-6,TRBD1,TRBJ2-5,NA,TGTGCCAGCAGCGGACGACAGGGAATGCGGGAGACCCAGTACTTC,CASSGRQGMRETQYF
14,TRBV6-5,TRBD1,TRBJ2-1,NA,TGTGCCAGCAGGACTTTGGACAGGGTGAATGAGCAGTTCTTC,CASRTLDRVNEQFF
15,TRBV7-2,TRBD1,TRBJ1-3,NA,TGTGCCAGCAGCTTGGACAGGGTCTCTGGAAACACCATATATTTT,CASSLDRVSGNTIYF
15,TRBV30,NA,TRBJ1-2,NA,TGTGCCTGGAGTGTGGGCGTTGGCCCTAACTATGGCTACACCTTC,CAWSVGVGPNYGYTF
13,TRBV6-1,NA,TRBJ2-3,NA,TGTGCCAGCAGTGCAGGAAGCGGGTATACGCAGTATTTT,CASSAGSGYTQYF
17,TRBV4-1,NA,TRBJ1-6,NA,TGCGCCAGCAGCCCCGAACCGGAATGGACACTGAATTCACCCCTCCACTTT,CASSPEPEWTLNSPLHF
14,TRBV7-2,NA,TRBJ2-2,NA,TGTGCCAGCAGCACCGAGCCGAACACCGGGGAGCTGTTTTTT,CASSTEPNTGELFF
14,TRBV5-1,NA,TRBJ2-7,once,TGCGCCAGCAGCCTTGGGACGGTCGTCTACGAGCAGTACTTC,CASSLGTVVYEQYF
15,TRBV2,NA,TRBJ1-1,NA,TGTGCCAGCAGTGGTACGGGTCGTCCGGGGGGTGAAGCTTTCTTT,CASSGTGRPGGEAFF
14,TRBV6-6,NA,TRBJ1-2,NA,TGTGCCAGCAGTCCTCGCGAGGGGATTACTGGCTACACCTTC,CASSPREGITGYTF
15,TRBV4-3,NA,TRBJ1-3,NA,TGCGCCAGCAGCCAAGGGGGGCAGATAGGAAACACCATATATTTT,CASSQGGQIGNTIYF
14,TRBV18,TRBD1,TRBJ1-2,NA,TGTGCCAGCTCACCACAGGGGGCGAGTTATGGCTACACCTTC,CASSPQGASYGYTF
13,TRBV18,NA,TRBJ1-5,NA,TGTGCCAGCTCACAGACGGAAGGTCAGCCCCAGCATTTT,CASSQTEGQPQHF
15,TRBV2,NA,TRBJ1-5,once,TGTGCCAGCAGTGAGGAGACGGTGATCAATCAGCCCCAGCATTTT,CASSEETVINQPQHF
13,TRBV28,NA,TRBJ1-2,NA,TGTGCCAGCAGTCGCGGACACAACTATGGCTACACCTTC,CASSRGHNYGYTF
15,TRBV21-1,NA,TRBJ1-1,NA,TGTGCCAGCAGCTCATGGGAGGGTAGGGACACTGAAGCTTTCTTT,CASSSWEGRDTEAFF
16,TRBV11-2,NA,TRBJ2-7,NA,TGTGCCAGCAGCATCCGGGCCTCGAAGCGGCGCTACGAGCAGTACTTC,CASSIRASKRRYEQYF
14,TRBV2,NA,TRBJ1-4,NA,TGTGCCAGCAGTGTGGATGCAACTAATGAAAAACTGTTTTTT,CASSVDATNEKLFF
14,TRBV30,NA,TRBJ1-5,NA,TGTGCCTGGAGTGTGGGAGGGGATGGTCAGCCCCAGCATTTT,CAWSVGGDGQPQHF